These 26 T cell receptor beta chains came from one sample sequenced in a study of T-cell reconstitution after alpha-beta-depleted transplantation in children. Unique molecular identifiers were incorporated when the TCRbeta library was constructed. One entry per CDR3 protein results from TCRdb running MiXCR on the PCR reads. The sample holds a few hundred thousand distinct CDR3 sequences, around 19% seen once. The material sequenced was PBMCs from the stem cell graft donor, taken from the stem cell graft. The receptors stem from a human donor who donated a stem cell graft to a child with acute lymphoblastic leukemia.

The chain couples TRBV6-5 to TRBJ2-3, with D possibly being TRBD2 (6 bases). The CDR3 is made up of 16 amino acids. Between the trimmed V and J ends, which lost 0 bases and 4 bases, there was a span of 14 bases. Germline lookup yields CDR1 MNHEY and CDR2 SVGAGI. The chain's CDR3 is CASSYSTSGMPDTQYF. In DNA form, the CDR3 reads TGTGCCAGCAGTTACTCGACTAGTGGGATGCCAGATACGCAGTATTTT.

The chain recombines TRBV5-4 with TRBJ2-3, with 9 bases identical to TRBD2. Trimming cost V 3 bases and J 4 bases; bases outside gene matches: 9. Germline V lookup: CDR1 SGHNT, CDR2 YYREEE (reference sequence). This CDR3 contains 16 residues. The CDR3 coding sequence is TGTGCCAGCAGCTACCCGACTAGCGGTAGTTCAGATACGCAGTATTTT. Translation gives CASSYPTSGSSDTQYF.

This clonotype has more than one count but fewer than ten. The gene calls are TRBV9 and TRBJ2-7; 9 nucleotides align to TRBD1. The CDR3 length is 15 residues. Germline V gene data show CDR1 as SGDLS and CDR2 as YYNGEE. The ends lost 3 bases at V and 2 bases at J; junction bases unmatched: 6. CDR3 DNA: TGTGCCAGCAGCGAGGGGGACAGGGCCGCCTACGAGCAGTACTTC. This encodes CASSEGDRAAYEQYF.

The V and J genes are TRBV6-5 and TRBJ2-5; TRBD1 agrees at 8 bases. With 0 bases clipped from V and 5 bases from J, the junction kept 11 bases outside the gene matches. Germline V lookup: CDR1 MNHEY, CDR2 SVGAGI. This CDR3 comprises 17 residues. CDR3 coding DNA: TGTGCCAGCAGTTACTCCGGGACAGGCGCCCAAGGGGAGACCCAGTACTTC. Its translation is CASSYSGTGAQGETQYF.

In its sample, this clonotype was seen many times. The J gene is TRBJ2-1, the V gene TRBV7-3; 8 bases agree with TRBD2. CDR1 SGHTA and CDR2 FQGTGA come from the germline V gene. Losses at the gene ends were 1 base for V and 4 bases for J; bases not matched to a gene: 6. This CDR3 is built from 16 residues. The CDR3 DNA reads as TGTGCCAGCAGCTTAAGTCTAGCGGGTATTTACAATGAGCAGTTCTTC. This sequence encodes CASSLSLAGIYNEQFF.

The table lists this clonotype with a count of one. The chain recombines TRBV10-2 with TRBJ2-2, with 9 bases lining up with TRBD2. V shed 7 bases and J 7 bases; nucleotides not matched to a gene: 13. Germline V gives CDR1 WSHSY, CDR2 SAAADI. The CDR3 is made up of 16 amino acids. CDR3 sequence reads: CASTYSAGGKSGELFF. In nucleotides, the CDR3 is TGCGCCAGCACCTACTCGGCGGGAGGGAAGAGCGGGGAGCTGTTTTTT.

This clonotype was counted at least ten times. The rearrangement links TRBV25-1 to TRBJ2-7, with D possibly being TRBD1 or TRBD2 (5 bases each). The CDR3 runs to 11 residues. The V gene's germline CDR1 is MGHDK and CDR2 SYGVNS. Trimming shortened V by 8 bases and J by 8 bases, and 13 bases separated the two germline ends. The CDR3 loop reads CASGTSVQQYF. In nucleotides, the CDR3 is TGTGCCAGCGGGACCTCGGTTCAGCAGTACTTC.

This clonotype was counted between two and nine times. V is TRBV5-6 and J is TRBJ1-5; no clear D. There are 15 residues in the CDR3. Germline V gives CDR1 SGHDT, CDR2 YYEEEE. Trimming pared 5 bases from V and 3 bases from J, leaving 15 bases between. The CDR3 sequence: CASSLGSFDNQPQHF. The CDR3 DNA reads TGTGCCAGCAGTCTTGGCAGCTTCGACAATCAGCCCCAGCATTTT.

The sample holds a few counts of this clonotype. The rearrangement uses TRBV7-8 and TRBJ2-5; 7 nucleotides line up with TRBD2. V trimming: 1 base; J trimming: 5 bases; junction bases outside the gene matches: 13. Germline V CDR1 and CDR2: SGHVS, FQNEAQ. There are 17 residues in the CDR3. The CDR3 DNA reads as TGTGCCAGCAGCTTAGTCTGGACTAGAGCGGAGGGGGAGACCCAGTACTTC. It translates to CASSLVWTRAEGETQYF.

A few counts support this clonotype. The rearrangement uses TRBV27 and TRBJ1-6; no clear D. Between the trimmed V and J ends, which lost 3 bases and 5 bases, there was a span of 8 bases. CDR1 and CDR2 from the germline V gene are MNHEY and SMNVEV (reference sequence). CDR3 length: 14 amino acids. The CDR3 nucleotides are TGTGCCAGCAGTTTCCGAATTGATAATTCACCCCTCCACTTT. Its translation is CASSFRIDNSPLHF.

The genes are TRBV4-1 and TRBJ1-1, with TRBD1 as a possible D gene (5 bases). The germline CDR1 and CDR2 sequences are MGHRA and YSYEKL. V was pared by 4 bases and J by 8 bases, with 14 bases between. The CDR3 extends over 13 amino acids. CDR3 sequence (DNA): TGCGCCAGCAGCCCCCCAGGGTTAGACGAAGCTTTCTTT. Translation: CASSPPGLDEAFF.

The V call is TRBV15, the J call TRBJ2-1; 14 bases fit TRBD2. This CDR3 has 18 residues. The germline V gene has CDR1 LNHNV and CDR2 YYDKDF (reference sequence). Trimming removed 5 bases from V and 4 bases from J; junction bases left unmatched: 10. The CDR3 nucleotides read TGTGCCACCAGCCTGACTAGCGGGAGGGCCCTGGGGTACAATGAGCAGTTCTTC. It yields the protein CATSLTSGRALGYNEQFF.

The V call is TRBV5-1, the J call TRBJ1-2; D is unclear. Per germline, CDR1 SGHRS and CDR2 YFSETQ. The CDR3 covers 16 residues. Trimming cost V 0 bases and J 7 bases, with 19 bases left between them. CDR3 in DNA: TGCGCCAGCAGCTTGGTTGTGGAAACCCCCCTATCTGGCTACACCTTC. This gives the protein CASSLVVETPLSGYTF. Using reference TRBV5-1 and TRBJ1-2 for the parts outside the CDR3, the full variable domain is KAGVTQTPRYLIKTRGQQVTLSCSPISGHRSVSWYQQTPGQGLQFLFEYFSETQRNKGNFPGRFSGRQFSNSRSEMNVSTLELGDSALYLCASSLVVETPLSGYTFGSGTRLTVV.

This clonotype was detected only a few times. Here the CDR3 reads CASSYGGNYEQYF. The CDR3 bases are TGTGCCAGCAGTTACGGGGGAAACTACGAGCAGTACTTC. The rearrangement uses TRBV6-5 and TRBJ2-7, with D possibly being TRBD1 or TRBD2 (5 bases each). The CDR3 is 13 residues long. Trimming removed 2 bases at V and 3 bases at J, with 8 bases between. In germline, CDR1 is MNHEY, CDR2 SVGAGI.

In its sample, this clonotype was seen a few times. The chain combines TRBV10-3 with TRBJ2-5; 7 bases map to TRBD1. This CDR3 comprises 14 residues. Germline V lookup: CDR1 ENHRY, CDR2 SYGVKD. J gave up 5 bases and V 5 bases, and 8 bases lay outside the gene matches. The DNA for the CDR3 is TGTGCCATCAGTTCAGGAACAGGGGACGAGACCCAGTACTTC. This encodes CAISSGTGDETQYF.

V and J are TRBV2 and TRBJ2-2; 15 positions agree with TRBD2. Germline-derived CDR1 and CDR2 are SNHLY and FYNNEI. CDR3 length: 18 residues. Trimming at V came to 4 bases and at J to 1 base, leaving 4 bases not matched to a gene. This CDR3 reads CASSGGLAGGRNTGELFF. The CDR3 DNA is TGTGCCAGCAGTGGCGGACTAGCGGGAGGGAGGAACACCGGGGAGCTGTTTTTT.

This clonotype was counted only a few times. This chain uses TRBV27 with TRBJ2-7; no clear D. The CDR3 has 16 amino acids. Germline V gene data show CDR1 as MNHEY and CDR2 as SMNVEV (reference sequence). V was trimmed by 1 base and J by 5 bases, leaving 18 bases between them. The chain's CDR3 is CASSLYSPHPRNEQYF. CDR3 nucleotide sequence: TGTGCCAGCAGTTTATACAGCCCCCACCCACGGAACGAGCAGTACTTC.

V gene TRBV6-2 or TRBV6-3 combines with J gene TRBJ1-5, with D tentatively TRBD1 (5 bases). Germline-derived CDR1 and CDR2 are MNHEY and SVGEGT. V shed 5 bases and J shed 5 bases, with 16 bases lying between them. This CDR3 has 15 residues. The CDR3 protein is CASSPVDTFDQPQHF. The CDR3 region has the DNA TGTGCCAGCAGTCCCGTGGACACTTTCGATCAGCCCCAGCATTTT.

In DNA, the CDR3 is TGTGCCAGCAGCTTCGAGACTATGCCCTACAATGAGCAGTTCTTC. Its translation is CASSFETMPYNEQFF. The J gene is TRBJ2-1, the V gene TRBV5-6, with TRBD2 as a possible D gene (5 bases). Trimming left V 2 bases short and J 2 bases short, with 11 bases between. This CDR3 region has 15 residues. Germline V gives CDR1 SGHDT, CDR2 YYEEEE.

This clonotype turned up a few times. The chain carries TRBV27 and TRBJ2-7; a weak D match, TRBD2 (5 bases). Germline V gene sequence: CDR1 MNHEY, CDR2 SMNVEV (reference sequence). The CDR3 loop spans 14 amino acids. V lost 5 bases and J lost 4, with 15 bases in between. Here the CDR3 reads CASSILGGLYEQYF. CDR3 DNA: TGTGCCAGCAGTATCCTCGGAGGTCTATACGAGCAGTACTTC.

CDR3 sequence (DNA): TGTGCCAGCAGCATCAGCCAGACGACAGGGGGCAATGAGCAGTTCTTC. It encodes CASSISQTTGGNEQFF. The chain joins TRBV21-1 to TRBJ2-1; the D call in the table, TRBD1, was not verified against the DNA. TRBV21-1 is a documented pseudogene. This CDR3 is built from 16 residues.

The sample holds a few counts of this clonotype. This chain uses TRBV20-1 with TRBJ2-1; weak D call: TRBD2 (5 bases). The CDR3 spans 15 residues. Deletions cut 2 bases from V and 6 bases from J, with 17 bases between. Germline V gives CDR1 DFQATT, CDR2 SNEGSKA (reference sequence). DNA for the CDR3: TGCAGTGCTAGACCATACCATACTAGTCCCAATGAGCAGTTCTTC. The encoded protein is CSARPYHTSPNEQFF.

The chain links TRBV5-5 to TRBJ1-1; D not certain. CDR3 size: 13 residues. The germline V gene encodes CDR1 SGHKS and CDR2 YYEKEE (reference sequence). Trimming stripped 0 bases from V and 1 base from J, with 4 bases between. For the CDR3, the DNA is TGTGCCAGCAGCTTGGATTGGAACACTGAAGCTTTCTTT. This encodes CASSLDWNTEAFF.

The V call is TRBV4-2, the J call TRBJ1-1; the D gene is possibly TRBD1 (6 bases). Germline V gene lookup returns CDR1 LGHNA and CDR2 YNFKEQ. The V and J ends lost 4 bases and 3 bases respectively, with 27 bases between them. The CDR3 has 19 residues. CDR3 nucleotide sequence: TGTGCCAGCAGCCCCCCAAGGGGGATTCGGGCATATGTGGACACTGAAGCTTTCTTT. It specifies CASSPPRGIRAYVDTEAFF.

This clonotype was observed at least ten times. The rearrangement uses TRBV20-1 and TRBJ2-7, with D possibly being TRBD2 (5 bases). Germline V gene data show CDR1 as DFQATT and CDR2 as SNEGSKA (reference sequence). V was pared by 1 base and J by 2 bases, with 9 bases between. The CDR3 totals 13 residues. The CDR3 is CSARGLATYEQYF. The CDR3 DNA sequence: TGCAGTGCTAGAGGCCTAGCCACCTACGAGCAGTACTTC.

In this sample, this clonotype turned up a few times. V is TRBV12-3 or TRBV12-4 and J is TRBJ2-1, with D tentatively TRBD1 or TRBD2 (6 bases each). CDR3 length equals 15 residues. V was clipped by 2 bases and J by 3 bases, with 11 bases between them. CDR3: CASSLSRGHYNEQFF. The DNA of the CDR3 is TGTGCCAGCAGTTTAAGCCGGGGGCACTACAATGAGCAGTTCTTC.